This T cell receptor beta chain was recovered during a study of shared clonotypes between healthy human individuals. Method: immunoSEQ multiplex PCR; TCRdb's copy keeps in-frame clones and lacks some. The table records around 2.5 million clones, 93% of them present only once. This clone was detected once. Its antigen is not known. The same CDR3 also results from other DNA sequences found in this sample. Germline V CDR1 and CDR2: SEHNR, FQNEAQ (reference sequence). V lost 3 bases to trimming and J lost 0 bases, with 9 bases between them. This CDR3 has 14 residues. Whole-study results and caveats: Generally, naive subsets came out with larger estimated richness than memory subsets.

The receptor comes from a man between 18 and 29 years old in good health. Some clones in this sample may be carry-over from other donors' samples. J is TRBJ2-7 and V is TRBV7-9; D is unresolved. The material sequenced was naive CD4+ T cells from PBMCs. The subset here: CD45RA+ positively selected. CDR3 residues: CASSLPGPSYEQYF. As DNA, the CDR3 is TGTGCCAGCAGCTTGCCGGGCCCCTCCTACGAGCAGTACTTC. The full variable domain, its missing parts supplied by reference TRBV7-9 and TRBJ2-7, is DTGVSQNPRHKITKRGQNVTFRCDPISEHNRLYWYRQTLGQGPEFLTYFQNEAQLEKSRLLSDRFSAERPKGSFSTLEIQRTEQGDSAMYLCASSLPGPSYEQYFGPGTRLTVT.